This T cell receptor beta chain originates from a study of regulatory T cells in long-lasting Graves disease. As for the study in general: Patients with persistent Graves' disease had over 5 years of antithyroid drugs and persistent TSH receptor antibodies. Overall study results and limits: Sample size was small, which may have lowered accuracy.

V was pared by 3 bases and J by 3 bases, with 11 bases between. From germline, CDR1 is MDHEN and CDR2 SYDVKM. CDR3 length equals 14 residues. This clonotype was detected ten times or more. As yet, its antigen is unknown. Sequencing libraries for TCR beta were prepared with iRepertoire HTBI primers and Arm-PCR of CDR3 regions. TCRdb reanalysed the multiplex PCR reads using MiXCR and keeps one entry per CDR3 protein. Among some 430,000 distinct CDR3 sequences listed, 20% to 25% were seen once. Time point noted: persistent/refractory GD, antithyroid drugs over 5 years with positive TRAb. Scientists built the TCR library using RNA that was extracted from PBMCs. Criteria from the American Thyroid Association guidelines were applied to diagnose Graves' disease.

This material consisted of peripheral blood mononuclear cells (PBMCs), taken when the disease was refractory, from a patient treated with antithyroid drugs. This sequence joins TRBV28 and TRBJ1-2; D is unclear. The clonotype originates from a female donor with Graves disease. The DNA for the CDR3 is TGTGCCAGCAGTTTCGGCCCTAGCCACTATGGCTACACCTTC. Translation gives CASSFGPSHYGYTF.